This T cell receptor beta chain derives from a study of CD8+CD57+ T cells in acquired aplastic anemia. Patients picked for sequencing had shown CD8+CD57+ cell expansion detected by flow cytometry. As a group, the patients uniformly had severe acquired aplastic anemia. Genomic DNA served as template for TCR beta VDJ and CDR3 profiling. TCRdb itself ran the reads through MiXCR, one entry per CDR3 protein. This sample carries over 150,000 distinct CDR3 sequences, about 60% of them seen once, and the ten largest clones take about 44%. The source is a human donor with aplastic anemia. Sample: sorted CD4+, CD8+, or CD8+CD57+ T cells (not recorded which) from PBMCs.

The CDR3 DNA follows: TGTGCCATCAGTGGACAGGTCTCTGGGGCCAACGTCCTGACTTTC. Protein sequence: CAISGQVSGANVLTF. The J gene is TRBJ2-6, the V gene TRBV10-3; perhaps TRBD1 as D (6 bases). Germline-derived CDR1 and CDR2 are ENHRY and SYGVKD. This CDR3 is built from 15 residues. V was pared by 4 bases and J by 0 bases, with 7 bases between.